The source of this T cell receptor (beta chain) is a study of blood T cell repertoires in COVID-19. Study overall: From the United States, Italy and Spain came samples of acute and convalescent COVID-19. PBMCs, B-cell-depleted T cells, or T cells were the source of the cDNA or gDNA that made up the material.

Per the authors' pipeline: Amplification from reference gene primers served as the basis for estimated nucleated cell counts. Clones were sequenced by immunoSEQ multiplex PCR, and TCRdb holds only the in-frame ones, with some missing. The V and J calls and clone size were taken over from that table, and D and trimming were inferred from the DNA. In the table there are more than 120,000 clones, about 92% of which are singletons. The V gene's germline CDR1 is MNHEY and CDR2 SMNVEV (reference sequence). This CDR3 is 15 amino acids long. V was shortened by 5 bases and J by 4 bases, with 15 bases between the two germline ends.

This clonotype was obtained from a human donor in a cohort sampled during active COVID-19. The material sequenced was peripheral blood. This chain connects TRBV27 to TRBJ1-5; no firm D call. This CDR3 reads CASSHQDGSNQPQHF. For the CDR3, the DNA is TGTGCCAGCAGTCATCAAGATGGGAGTAATCAGCCCCAGCATTTT.